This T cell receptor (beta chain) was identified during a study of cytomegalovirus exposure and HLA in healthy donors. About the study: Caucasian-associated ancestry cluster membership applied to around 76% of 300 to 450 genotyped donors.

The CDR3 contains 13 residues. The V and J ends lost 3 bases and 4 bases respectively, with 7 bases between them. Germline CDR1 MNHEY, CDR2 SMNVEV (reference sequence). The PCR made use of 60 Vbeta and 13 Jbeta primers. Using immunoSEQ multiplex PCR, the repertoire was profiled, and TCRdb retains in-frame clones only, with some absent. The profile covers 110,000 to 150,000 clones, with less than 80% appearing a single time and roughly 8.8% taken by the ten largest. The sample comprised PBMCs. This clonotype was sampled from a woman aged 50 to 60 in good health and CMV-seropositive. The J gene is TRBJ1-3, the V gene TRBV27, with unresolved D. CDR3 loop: CASSFAAGNTIYF. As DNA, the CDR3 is TGTGCCAGCAGTTTTGCGGCAGGAAACACCATATATTTT.